Following are 11 T cell receptor beta chains from one sample sequenced in a study of CD8 T cells in Susac syndrome (dated by TCRdb to between 2018 and 2021). Libraries were built with the immunoSEQ multiplex PCR assay. RNA was extracted using the RNeasy kit, and about 0.45 to 1 ug of the RNA was reverse transcribed with random hexamers. Starting from the raw public reads, TCRdb applied fastp trimming at Q25, assembled clones with MiXCR and retained in-frame beta chains. Duplicate CDR3 protein sequences are folded into a single record with the most common DNA and genes. The sample includes 55,000 to 85,000 distinct CDR3 sequences, with roughly 95% observed a single time. The top ten constitute approximately 0.1% of the sample. The sequencing input was CD4+ T cells from PBMCs. Receptors originate from a human donor with multiple sclerosis.

The V and J genes are TRBV7-8 and TRBJ1-2; no reliable D call. CDR3 length: 14 residues. Germline-derived CDR1 and CDR2 are SGHVS and FQNEAQ. The V and J ends lost 2 bases and 7 bases respectively, with 14 bases between them. In nucleotides, the CDR3 is TGTGCCAGCAGCTTACATCGAGACCCCCGTGGCTACACCTTC. Protein: CASSLHRDPRGYTF.

The chain recombines TRBV3-1 with TRBJ2-6; no clear D gene. V was shortened by 0 bases and J by 0 bases, with 6 bases between the two germline ends. CDR3 length: 16 residues. Germline V CDR1 and CDR2: LGHDT, YNNKEL (reference sequence). The CDR3 sequence is CASSQEGLSGANVLTF. Here the CDR3 DNA reads TGTGCCAGCAGCCAAGAAGGGCTCTCTGGGGCCAACGTCCTGACTTTC.

CDR3 sequence (DNA): TGTGCCAGCAGCCCGATTCGACGGGGAATGAACACTGAAGCTTTCTTT. Protein sequence: CASSPIRRGMNTEAFF. V usage is TRBV14 and J usage is TRBJ1-1, with no clear D. The germline CDR1 and CDR2 sequences are SGHDN and FVKESK. Trimming pared 4 bases from V and 0 bases from J, leaving 15 bases between. The CDR3 is made up of 16 amino acids.

The chain carries TRBV11-3 and TRBJ2-3, with 10 bases that match TRBD2. V lost 1 base and J lost 2; bases outside the gene matches: 3. The CDR3 is 16 amino acids. CDR1 is SGHNT, CDR2 YENEEA, per germline. The CDR3 loop is CASSLALAGITDTQYF. The CDR3 DNA follows: TGTGCCAGCAGCTTAGCACTAGCGGGGATCACAGATACGCAGTATTTT.

This chain links TRBV20-1 with TRBJ2-3, with D perhaps being TRBD1 or TRBD2 (5 bases each). The CDR3 is 14 amino acids. Looked up from germline, CDR1 is DFQATT and CDR2 is SNEGSKA (reference sequence). The CDR3 DNA follows: TGCAGCGGCAGGGATTCTCTACTAGGGGATACGCAGTATTTT. Residues: CSGRDSLLGDTQYF.

This chain joins TRBV9 and TRBJ2-2; D uncertain. V was shortened by 3 bases and J by 4 bases, with 16 bases between the two germline ends. CDR3 length: 16 amino acids. Per germline, CDR1 SGDLS and CDR2 YYNGEE. The CDR3 protein is CASSASVSSLTGELFF. The CDR3 DNA is TGTGCCAGCAGCGCCTCGGTTTCGAGCCTCACCGGGGAGCTGTTTTTT.

This clonotype was seen once. The genes are TRBV29-1 and TRBJ2-3; TRBD2 is a possible D gene (6 bases). V gave up 7 bases and J gave up 2 bases, with 19 bases separating them. This CDR3 has 15 residues. The germline V gene has CDR1 SQVTM and CDR2 ANQGSEA. CDR3 sequence (DNA): TGCAGCGCTCCAGCACCGGGACTGGACACAGATACGCAGTATTTT. This encodes CSAPAPGLDTDTQYF.

The rearrangement uses TRBV28 and TRBJ1-5; 10 bases are shared with TRBD1. Germline V gives CDR1 MDHEN, CDR2 SYDVKM. With 5 bases clipped from V and 3 bases from J, the junction kept 10 bases outside the gene matches. The CDR3 runs to 17 residues. CDR3 coding DNA: TGTGCCAGCAGTGTCATCCGGGACAGGGGAATCAATCAGCCCCAGCATTTT. The encoded protein is CASSVIRDRGINQPQHF.

The chain couples TRBV25-1 to TRBJ1-5; D ambiguous. This CDR3 region has 13 residues. Germline assignment: CDR1 MGHDK and CDR2 SYGVNS. Trimming took 6 bases from V and 2 from J, leaving 8 bases between them. The CDR3: CASSPSGNQPQHF. CDR3 nucleotides: TGTGCCAGCAGCCCCAGCGGCAATCAGCCCCAGCATTTT.

The V call is TRBV2, the J call TRBJ2-4, with D hard to call. Germline V gene sequence: CDR1 SNHLY, CDR2 FYNNEI. The CDR3 covers 16 residues. The V and J ends lost 0 bases and 7 bases respectively, with 16 bases between them. CDR3 bases: TGTGCCAGCAGTGAAGCGCAGACGGCCGCGAGGAACATTCAGTACTTC. This encodes CASSEAQTAARNIQYF. The variable domain in full, completed from reference TRBV2 and TRBJ2-4, reads EPEVTQTPSHQVTQMGQEVILRCVPISNHLYFYWYRQILGQKVEFLVSFYNNEISEKSEIFDDQFSVERPDGSNFTLKIRSTKLEDSAMYFCASSEAQTAARNIQYFGAGTRLSVL.

CDR3 sequence (DNA): TGCGCCAGCAGCTTGAACCCACAGCGGGGGGCCGGTCGCTACAATGAGCAGTTCTTC. Its translation is CASSLNPQRGAGRYNEQFF. The chain couples TRBV5-1 to TRBJ2-1; 9 bases line up with TRBD2. This CDR3 comprises 19 residues. V shed 1 base and J 3 bases; nucleotides not matched to a gene: 14. The germline CDR1 and CDR2 sequences are SGHRS and YFSETQ.